The present entry profiles one T cell receptor (beta chain) with its context. Its antigen specificity is not known. Base qualities are missing; no much larger clone stands one base away. Per the publication, the time point label means: approximately 2 years on ibrutinib. For TCR beta library preparation, 2 to 2.5 micrograms of genomic DNA were isolated from cryopreserved PBMCs. High-throughput TCR beta sequencing was performed on longitudinal blood samples from CLL patients receiving ibrutinib monotherapy. The patients were enrolled in a single-center, open-label phase 2 trial of ibrutinib monotherapy. A MiSeq instrument was used for deep resolution sequencing, which targeted depths ranging from 1 in 1 million up to 1 in 200,000 T cells, with coverage averaging 10x for each clonotype. The immunoSEQ hsTCRB Kit was used to generate the TCR beta libraries. Turning to the authors' computational methods: The data were analyzed with ImmunoSEQ Analyzer and ImmunoSEQ Data Assistant, and V, D and J gene assignments followed IMGT definitions. Clonality, which ranges from 0 to 1, was calculated by subtracting the normalized Shannon entropy of productive rearrangement frequencies from one. Public clonotype analysis was restricted to overrepresented clonotypes comprising at least 0.05% of each patient's repertoire. Approximately 14 age-matched healthy donor repertoires from immuneACCESS were used as controls for clonality. In its TCRdb copy, this immuneACCESS table keeps in-frame sequences only and misses some clones. Where compared with another copy, unresolved V genes explain less than half of these, and the others have no known cause. Clone size and the V and J calls come from that table; the DNA yielded D and trimming. Recorded for this sample are around 76,000 clones; over 80% of them occurred a single time. Jointly, the top ten make up about 38% of the sample.

The data belong to a study of cytotoxic CD8 clonotypes in ibrutinib-treated CLL (dated by TCRdb to the early 2020s). Study-wide context: The cohort included some 14 treatment-naive and approximately twelve relapsed/refractory patients; 17 to 18 were IGHV unmutated. Responses were partial in approximately 24 patients and complete in 2; after median around 72 months follow-up, about 14 stayed in remission and roughly twelve progressed. The response samples were drawn at a median of approximately 12 months into treatment, with a range of roughly 6 to 36 months. On average, each sample had roughly 260,000 productive templates and 100,000 or so productive rearrangements. Longitudinal samples were obtainable from about 30% of the 86 participants in the trial. Cryopreserved peripheral blood mononuclear cells were obtained prior to treatment, at the time of response, and at either disease progression or sustained remission. Patients were still on ibrutinib when every remission and progressive disease sample was collected.

Results the study describes overall, beyond this receptor: Public clonotypes were rare and either shrank or stayed stable during treatment, and the rise in clonality at ibrutinib response reflected expansion of private clonotypes. Sampling times were not matched between patients in sustained remission and patients whose disease was progressing, and lymph node repertoires were not examined. Clonality rose at ibrutinib response, remained stable during sustained remission, and dropped back toward baseline at progression. Baseline clonality was found to be higher than that of age-matched healthy donors and was strongly correlated with circulating CD8+ T-cell counts.

This receptor was identified in a human donor with chronic lymphocytic leukemia. Sequencing used PBMCs, obtained after 24 months of ibrutinib treatment.

The CDR3 sequence is CASRPLAGTDTQYF. The DNA sequence is TGTGCCAGCAGGCCTCTAGCGGGCACAGATACGCAGTATTTT. Rearrangement joined TRBV2 to TRBJ2-3, with 7 bases matching TRBD2. The CDR3, cysteine through phenylalanine, is 14 amino acids long. The DNA shown is the 42-base CDR3, in frame from base 1. The germline V gene yields SNHLY for CDR1 and FYNNEI for CDR2. Trimmed from V: 6 bases; trimmed from J: 1 base; junction bases lacking a gene match: 4.